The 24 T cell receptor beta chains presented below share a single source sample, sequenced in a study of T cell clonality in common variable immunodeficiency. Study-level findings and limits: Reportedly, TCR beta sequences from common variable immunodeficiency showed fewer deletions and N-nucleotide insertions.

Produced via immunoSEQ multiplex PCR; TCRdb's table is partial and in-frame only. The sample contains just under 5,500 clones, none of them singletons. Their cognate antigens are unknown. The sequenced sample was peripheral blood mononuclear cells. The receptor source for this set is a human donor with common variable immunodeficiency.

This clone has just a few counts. The CDR3 DNA, read in part, is TGTGCCAGCAACCGGGACAGACATAGCAATCAGCCC. This encodes CASNRDRHSNQP. The complete CDR3 reads CASNRDRHSNQPQHF. The chain uses TRBV6-2 or TRBV6-3 and TRBJ1-5; TRBD1 matches at 7 bases. The read halts 3 residues ahead of the CDR3 end, with the missing end drawn from the germline J gene. The germline V gene has CDR1 MNHEY and CDR2 SVGEGT. V shed 7 bases and J 0 bases; nucleotides not matched to a gene: 6. CDR3 length: 15 amino acids.

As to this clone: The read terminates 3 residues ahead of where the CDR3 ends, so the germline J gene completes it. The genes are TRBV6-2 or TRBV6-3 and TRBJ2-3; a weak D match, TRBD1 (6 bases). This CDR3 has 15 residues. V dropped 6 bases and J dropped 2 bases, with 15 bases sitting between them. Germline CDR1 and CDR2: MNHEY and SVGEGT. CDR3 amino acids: CASRRGRGFTDTQYF. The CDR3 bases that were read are TGTGCCAGCAGGAGAGGCAGGGGATTCACAGATACG.

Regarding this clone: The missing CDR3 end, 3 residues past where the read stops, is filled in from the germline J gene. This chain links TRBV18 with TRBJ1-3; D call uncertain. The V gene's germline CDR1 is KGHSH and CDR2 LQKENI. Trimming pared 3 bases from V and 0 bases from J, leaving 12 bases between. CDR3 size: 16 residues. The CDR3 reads CASSPPTGSSGNTIYF. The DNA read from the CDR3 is TGTGCCAGCTCACCGCCGACGGGTTCCTCTGGAAACACC.

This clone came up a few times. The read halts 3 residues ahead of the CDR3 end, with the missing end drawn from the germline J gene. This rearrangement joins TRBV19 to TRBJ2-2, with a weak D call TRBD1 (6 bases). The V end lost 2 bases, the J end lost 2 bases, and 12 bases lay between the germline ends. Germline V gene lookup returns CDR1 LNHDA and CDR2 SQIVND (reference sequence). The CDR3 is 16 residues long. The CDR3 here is CASSILGAINTGELFF. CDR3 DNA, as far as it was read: TGTGCCAGTAGTATACTGGGGGCGATTAACACCGGGGAG.

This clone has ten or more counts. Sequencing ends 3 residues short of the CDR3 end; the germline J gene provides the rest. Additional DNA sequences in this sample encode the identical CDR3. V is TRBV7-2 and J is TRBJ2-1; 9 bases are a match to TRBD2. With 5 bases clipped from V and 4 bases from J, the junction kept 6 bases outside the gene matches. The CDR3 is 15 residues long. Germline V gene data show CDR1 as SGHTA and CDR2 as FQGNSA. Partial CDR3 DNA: TGTGCCAGCAGCAGAACTAGCGGGCCTTACAATGAG. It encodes CASSRTSGPYNE. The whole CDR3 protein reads CASSRTSGPYNEQFF.

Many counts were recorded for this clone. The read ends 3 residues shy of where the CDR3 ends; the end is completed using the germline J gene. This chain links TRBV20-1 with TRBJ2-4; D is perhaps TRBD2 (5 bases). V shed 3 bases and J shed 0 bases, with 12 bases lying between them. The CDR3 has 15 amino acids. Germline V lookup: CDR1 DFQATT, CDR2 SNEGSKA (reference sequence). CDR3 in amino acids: CSARTLVLAKNIQYF. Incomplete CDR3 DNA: TGCAGTGCTAGGACACTAGTTTTAGCCAAAAACATT.

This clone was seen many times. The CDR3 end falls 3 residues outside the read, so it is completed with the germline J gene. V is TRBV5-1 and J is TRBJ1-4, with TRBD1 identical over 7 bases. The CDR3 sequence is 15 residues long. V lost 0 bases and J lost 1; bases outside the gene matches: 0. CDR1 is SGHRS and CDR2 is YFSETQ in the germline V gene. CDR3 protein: CASSLGTGTNEKLFF. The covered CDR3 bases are TGCGCCAGCAGCTTGGGGACAGGAACTAATGAAAAA.

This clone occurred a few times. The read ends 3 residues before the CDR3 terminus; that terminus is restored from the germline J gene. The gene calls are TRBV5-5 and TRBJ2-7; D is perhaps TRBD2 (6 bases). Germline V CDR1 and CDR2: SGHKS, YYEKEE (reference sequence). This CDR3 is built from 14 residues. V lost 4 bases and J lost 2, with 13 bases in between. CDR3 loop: CASSQIAAPYEQYF. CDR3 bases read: TGTGCCAGCAGCCAAATAGCGGCGCCCTACGAG.

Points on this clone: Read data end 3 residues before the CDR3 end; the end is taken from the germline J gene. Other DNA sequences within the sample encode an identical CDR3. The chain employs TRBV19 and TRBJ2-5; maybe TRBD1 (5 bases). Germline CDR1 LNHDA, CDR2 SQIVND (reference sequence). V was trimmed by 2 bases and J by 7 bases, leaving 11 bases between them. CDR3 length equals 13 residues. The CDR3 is CASSIQTVGTQYF. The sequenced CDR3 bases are TGTGCCAGTAGTATACAGACAGTGGGGACC.

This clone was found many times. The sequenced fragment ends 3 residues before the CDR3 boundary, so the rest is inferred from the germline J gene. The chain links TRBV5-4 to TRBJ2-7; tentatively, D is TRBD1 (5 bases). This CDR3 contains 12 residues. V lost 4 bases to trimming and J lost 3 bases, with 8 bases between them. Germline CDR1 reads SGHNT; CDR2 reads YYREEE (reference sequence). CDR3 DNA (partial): TGTGCCAGCAGCCGAGACAGCTACGAG. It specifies CASSRDSYE. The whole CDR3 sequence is CASSRDSYEQYF.

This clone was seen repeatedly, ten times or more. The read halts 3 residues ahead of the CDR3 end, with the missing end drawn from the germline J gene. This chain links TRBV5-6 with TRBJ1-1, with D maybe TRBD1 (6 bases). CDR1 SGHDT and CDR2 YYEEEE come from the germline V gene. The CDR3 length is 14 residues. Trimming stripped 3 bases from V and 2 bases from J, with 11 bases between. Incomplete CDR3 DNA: TGTGCCAGCAGCTGGCGGGGGCACAACACTGAA. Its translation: CASSWRGHNTE. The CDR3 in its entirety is CASSWRGHNTEAFF. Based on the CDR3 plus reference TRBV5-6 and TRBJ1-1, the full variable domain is DAGVTQSPTHLIKTRGQQVTLRCSPKSGHDTVSWYQQALGQGPQFIFQYYEEEERQRGNFPDRFSGHQFPNYSSELNVNALLLGDSALYLCASSWRGHNTEAFFGQGTRLTVV.

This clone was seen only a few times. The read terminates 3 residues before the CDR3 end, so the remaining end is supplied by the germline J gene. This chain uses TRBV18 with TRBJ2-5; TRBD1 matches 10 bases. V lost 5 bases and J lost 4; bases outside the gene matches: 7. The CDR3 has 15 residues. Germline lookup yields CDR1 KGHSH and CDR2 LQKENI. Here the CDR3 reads CASSIGQGGRETQYF. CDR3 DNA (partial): TGTGCCAGCTCAATCGGACAGGGGGGTCGAGAGACC.

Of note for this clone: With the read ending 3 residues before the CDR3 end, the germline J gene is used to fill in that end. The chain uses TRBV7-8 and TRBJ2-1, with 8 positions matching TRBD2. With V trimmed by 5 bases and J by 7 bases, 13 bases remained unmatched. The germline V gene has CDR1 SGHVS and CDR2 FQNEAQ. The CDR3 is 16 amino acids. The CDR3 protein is CASSPLAGRGWNEQFF. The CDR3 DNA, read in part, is TGTGCCAGCAGCCCATTAGCGGGAAGGGGTTGGAATGAG.

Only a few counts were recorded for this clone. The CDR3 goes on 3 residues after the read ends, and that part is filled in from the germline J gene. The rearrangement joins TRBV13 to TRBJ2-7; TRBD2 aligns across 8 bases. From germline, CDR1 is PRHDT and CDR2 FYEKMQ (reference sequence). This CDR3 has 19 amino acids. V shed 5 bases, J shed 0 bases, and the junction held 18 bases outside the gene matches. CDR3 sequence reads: CASSPKRVSGVSSSYEQYF. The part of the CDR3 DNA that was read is TGTGCCAGCAGCCCCAAAAGGGTTAGCGGGGTCTCGAGCTCCTACGAG.

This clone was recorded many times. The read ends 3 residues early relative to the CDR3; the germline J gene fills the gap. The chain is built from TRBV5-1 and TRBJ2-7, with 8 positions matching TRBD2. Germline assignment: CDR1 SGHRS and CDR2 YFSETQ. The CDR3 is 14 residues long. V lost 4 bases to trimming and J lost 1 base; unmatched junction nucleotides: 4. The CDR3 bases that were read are TGCGCCAGCAGCCGGCGGGGGGAGTCCTACGAG. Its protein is CASSRRGESYE. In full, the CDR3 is CASSRRGESYEQYF.

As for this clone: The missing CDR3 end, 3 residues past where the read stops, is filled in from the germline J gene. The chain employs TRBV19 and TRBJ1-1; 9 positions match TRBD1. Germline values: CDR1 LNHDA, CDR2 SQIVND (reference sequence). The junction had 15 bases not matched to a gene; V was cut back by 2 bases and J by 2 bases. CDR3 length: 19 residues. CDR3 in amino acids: CASSINWDRDIGGNTEAFF. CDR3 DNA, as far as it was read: TGTGCCAGTAGTATAAACTGGGACAGGGATATAGGTGGAAACACTGAA.

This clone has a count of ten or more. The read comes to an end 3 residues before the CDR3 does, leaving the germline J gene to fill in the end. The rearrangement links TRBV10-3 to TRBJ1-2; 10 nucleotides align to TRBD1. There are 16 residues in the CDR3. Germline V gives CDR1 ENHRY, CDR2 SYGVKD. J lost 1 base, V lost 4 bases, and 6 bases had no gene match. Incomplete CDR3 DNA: TGTGCCATCAGTGGATCCGGGACAGGGGTTAACTATGGC. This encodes CAISGSGTGVNYG. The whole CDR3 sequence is CAISGSGTGVNYGYTF.

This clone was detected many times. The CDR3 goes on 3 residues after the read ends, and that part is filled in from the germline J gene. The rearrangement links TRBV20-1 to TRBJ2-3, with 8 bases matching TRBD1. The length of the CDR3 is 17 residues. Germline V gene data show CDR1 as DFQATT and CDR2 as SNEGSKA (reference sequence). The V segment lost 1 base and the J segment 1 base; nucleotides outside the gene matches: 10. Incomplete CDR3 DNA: TGCAGTGCTAGAGGAGGAGGTTGGACAGGGCGCACAGATACG. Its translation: CSARGGGWTGRTDT. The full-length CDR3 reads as CSARGGGWTGRTDTQYF.

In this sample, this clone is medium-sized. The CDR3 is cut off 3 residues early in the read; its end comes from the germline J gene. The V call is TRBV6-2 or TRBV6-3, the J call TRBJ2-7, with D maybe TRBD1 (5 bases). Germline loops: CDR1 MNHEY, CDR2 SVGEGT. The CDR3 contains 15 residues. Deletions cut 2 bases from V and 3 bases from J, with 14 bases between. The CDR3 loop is CASSYPFRVDYEQYF. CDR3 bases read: TGTGCCAGCAGTTACCCGTTCAGGGTAGACTACGAG.

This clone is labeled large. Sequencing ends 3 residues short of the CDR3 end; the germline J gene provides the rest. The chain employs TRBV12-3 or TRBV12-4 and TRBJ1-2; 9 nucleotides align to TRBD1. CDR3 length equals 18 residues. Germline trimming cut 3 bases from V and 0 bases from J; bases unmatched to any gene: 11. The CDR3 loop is CASSFSPGTGSTNYGYTF. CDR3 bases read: TGTGCCAGCAGTTTTTCCCCCGGGACAGGGAGTACTAACTATGGC.

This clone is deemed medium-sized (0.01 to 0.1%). CDR3 sequence reads: CATKVQVNTEAFF. The part of the CDR3 DNA that was read is TGTGCCACCAAAGTTCAGGTGAACACTGAA. The J gene is TRBJ1-1, the V gene TRBV7-2; no clear D. The CDR3 goes on 3 residues after the read ends, and that part is filled in from the germline J gene. Germline values: CDR1 SGHTA, CDR2 FQGNSA. The CDR3 spans 13 residues. Trimming took 10 bases from V and 0 from J, leaving 12 bases between them.

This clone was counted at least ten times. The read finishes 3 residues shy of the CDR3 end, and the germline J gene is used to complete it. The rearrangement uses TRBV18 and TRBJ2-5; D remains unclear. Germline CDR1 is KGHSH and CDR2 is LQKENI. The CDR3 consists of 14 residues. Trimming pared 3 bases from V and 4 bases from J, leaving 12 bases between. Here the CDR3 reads CASSPQQRSETQYF. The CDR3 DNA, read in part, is TGTGCCAGCTCACCTCAACAGAGGTCAGAGACC.

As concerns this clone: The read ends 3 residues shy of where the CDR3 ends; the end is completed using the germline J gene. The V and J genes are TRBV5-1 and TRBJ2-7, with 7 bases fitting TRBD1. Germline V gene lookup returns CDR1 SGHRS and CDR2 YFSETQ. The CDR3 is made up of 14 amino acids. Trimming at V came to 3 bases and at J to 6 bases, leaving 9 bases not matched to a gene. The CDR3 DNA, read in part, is TGCGCCAGCAGCTCCCGTAGTCCAGGGGGCGAG. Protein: CASSSRSPGGE. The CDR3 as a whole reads CASSSRSPGGEQYF. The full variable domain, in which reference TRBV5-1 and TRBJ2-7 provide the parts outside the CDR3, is KAGVTQTPRYLIKTRGQQVTLSCSPISGHRSVSWYQQTPGQGLQFLFEYFSETQRNKGNFPGRFSGRQFSNSRSEMNVSTLELGDSALYLCASSSRSPGGEQYFGPGTRLTVT.

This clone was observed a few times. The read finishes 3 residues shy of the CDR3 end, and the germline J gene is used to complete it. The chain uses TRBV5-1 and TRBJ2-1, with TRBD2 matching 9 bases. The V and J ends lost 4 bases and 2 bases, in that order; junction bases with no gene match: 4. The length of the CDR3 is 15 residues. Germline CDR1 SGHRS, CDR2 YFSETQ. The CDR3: CASSERGEAYNEQFF. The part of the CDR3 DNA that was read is TGCGCCAGCAGCGAGCGGGGGGAAGCCTACAATGAG. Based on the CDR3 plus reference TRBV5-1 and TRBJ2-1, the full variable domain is KAGVTQTPRYLIKTRGQQVTLSCSPISGHRSVSWYQQTPGQGLQFLFEYFSETQRNKGNFPGRFSGRQFSNSRSEMNVSTLELGDSALYLCASSERGEAYNEQFFGPGTRLTVL.